This T cell receptor (beta chain) is drawn from a study of radiation and T cells in renal cell carcinoma. The CDR3 consists of 14 residues. V gave up 0 bases and J gave up 4 bases, with 7 bases separating them. Germline values: CDR1 SGDLS, CDR2 YYNGEE. Documented time point: blood 4 weeks post-SBRT, at nephrectomy. Treatment reported: 15 Gy SBRT to primary tumor, nephrectomy 4 weeks later. Nephrectomy followed 15 Gy stereotactic body radiation by 4 weeks. The tumor was a clear cell renal cell carcinoma. Study-wide results and limits: No pretreatment tumor biopsies were available for baseline clonotypes. From baseline, blood top tumor clonotypes peaked at 2 weeks post-radiation.

As to this clone: What it recognizes is unknown.

Clones were sequenced by immunoSEQ multiplex PCR, and TCRdb holds only the in-frame ones, with some missing. The table lists 130,000 to 150,000 clones, 75% to 90% of them singletons. The sample consisted of blood, taken from a patient whose treatment included radiotherapy and nephrectomy. This TCR came from a woman in her forties or fifties with renal cell carcinoma. The rearrangement uses TRBV9 and TRBJ1-4; D is uncertain. The CDR3 DNA follows: TGTGCCAGCAGCGTAGACAGTCTTAATGAAAAACTGTTTTTT. As protein: CASSVDSLNEKLFF.